The clone carrying this TCR beta chain was detected only once. Its specificity is unknown. This sample also contains other DNA sequences that code for the same CDR3. There are 16 residues in the CDR3. Germline trimming cut 4 bases from V and 2 bases from J; bases unmatched to any gene: 4. Germline assignment: CDR1 SGHRS and CDR2 YFSETQ. Extraction of RNA preceded its reverse transcription into cDNA, which served as the sequencing template. Profiled with immunoSEQ multiplex PCR; TCRdb holds only in-frame clones, not every one. Among roughly 250,000 clones, about two thirds were seen once, and the ten largest hold about 1.3%. These data are taken from a study of CD8+ T cells in alopecia areata. General study results and limits: Scalp repertoires also include resident alphabeta T cells from normal skin.

This clonotype was sampled from a human donor with alopecia areata. The chain links TRBV5-1 to TRBJ2-3; TRBD2 agrees at 13 bases. Sequenced here: CD4+ T cells sorted from blood, sampled at week 0. DNA for the CDR3: TGCGCCAGCAGCCCGGGACTAGCGGGGTCCACAGATACGCAGTATTTT. Protein product: CASSPGLAGSTDTQYF.